A single sample is the source of the 15 T cell receptor beta chains below, sequenced in a study of blood T cell repertoires in COVID-19. Some clones are missing from TCRdb's copy, which holds only in-frame ones; the method was immunoSEQ multiplex PCR. The sample holds fewer than 200,000 clones; about four fifths are singletons and the top ten take around 7%. Input material: peripheral blood. The receptors derive from an older man with active or convalescent COVID-19.

CDR3 sequence reads: CASIGTGIGYEQYF. The CDR3 nucleotides are TGTGCCAGCATAGGGACAGGGATCGGCTACGAGCAGTACTTC. The gene calls are TRBV28 and TRBJ2-7, with TRBD1 matching 9 bases. From germline, CDR1 is MDHEN and CDR2 SYDVKM. The CDR3 contains 14 residues. J gave up 3 bases and V 7 bases, and 7 bases lay outside the gene matches.

The J gene is TRBJ2-1, the V gene TRBV7-9; 9 bases match TRBD2. J was trimmed by 0 bases and V by 1 base; bases with no gene match: 1. Germline CDR1 reads SEHNR; CDR2 reads FQNEAQ (reference sequence). The CDR3 covers 16 residues. In nucleotides, the CDR3 is TGTGCCAGCAGCTTAGGTAGCGGGAGCTCCTACAATGAGCAGTTCTTC. Protein: CASSLGSGSSYNEQFF.

The V and J genes are TRBV5-5 and TRBJ1-1; D may be TRBD1 (6 bases). There are 18 residues in the CDR3. In germline, CDR1 is SGHKS, CDR2 YYEKEE (reference sequence). Trimming shortened V by 1 base and J by 1 base, and 20 bases separated the two germline ends. This chain's CDR3 is CASSLTLWGGARNTEAFF. In DNA form, the CDR3 reads TGTGCCAGCAGCTTGACCCTATGGGGGGGCGCGAGGAACACTGAAGCTTTCTTT.

The chain joins TRBV12-5 to TRBJ1-2; D perhaps matches TRBD1 (6 bases). This CDR3 spans 16 amino acids. CDR1 and CDR2 from the germline V gene are LGHNT and FRNRAP. V was pared by 6 bases and J by 0 bases, with 17 bases between. Here the CDR3 reads CASGVQGGGSNYGYTF. The CDR3 coding sequence is TGTGCTAGTGGCGTACAGGGTGGGGGCTCTAACTATGGCTACACCTTC.

A few counts support this clone. The V call is TRBV5-6, the J call TRBJ2-3; TRBD2 matches at 14 bases. CDR1 is SGHDT and CDR2 is YYEEEE in the germline V gene. This CDR3 contains 19 residues. Trimming removed 4 bases from V and 6 bases from J; junction bases left unmatched: 16. The CDR3, as DNA: TGTGCCAGCAGCACAAACTCGTTTGGGACTAGCGGGAGAGTGGATACGCAGTATTTT. Amino acid sequence: CASSTNSFGTSGRVDTQYF.

The V gene is TRBV5-4, the J gene TRBJ2-7; D is undetermined. V dropped 0 bases and J dropped 6 bases, with 4 bases sitting between them. The CDR3 is made up of 11 amino acids. Germline CDR1 SGHNT, CDR2 YYREEE (reference sequence). CDR3: CASSLGAEQYF. The CDR3 DNA is TGTGCCAGCAGCTTGGGGGCCGAGCAGTACTTC.

This chain joins TRBV28 and TRBJ2-1; D is uncertain. Germline V gene lookup returns CDR1 MDHEN and CDR2 SYDVKM. The CDR3 runs to 13 residues. Trimming removed 5 bases at V and 8 bases at J, with 13 bases between. CDR3 sequence reads: CASSRRSPDEQFF. For the CDR3, the DNA is TGTGCCAGCAGTAGAAGGAGCCCGGATGAGCAGTTCTTC.

The CDR3 DNA sequence: TGTGCCAGCCGTGGGGCCCAAAGCGGGACAACCTATGGCTACACCTTC. This translates into CASRGAQSGTTYGYTF. This sequence joins TRBV6-1 and TRBJ1-2; perhaps TRBD1 as D (6 bases). The V and J ends lost 8 bases and 4 bases respectively, with 23 bases between them. Germline V gene sequence: CDR1 MNHNS, CDR2 SASEGT. This CDR3 is 16 amino acids long.

The J gene is TRBJ1-1, the V gene TRBV2; 11 nucleotides line up with TRBD1. V was pared by 4 bases and J by 3 bases, with 4 bases of the junction left unmatched. The CDR3 consists of 15 residues. Germline V gives CDR1 SNHLY, CDR2 FYNNEI. CDR3: CASSGTGGAYTEAFF. The CDR3 DNA is TGTGCCAGCAGTGGGACAGGGGGCGCTTACACTGAAGCTTTCTTT.

Worth noting for this clone: Other DNA sequences of this sample code for an identical CDR3. This chain links TRBV6-5 with TRBJ1-3, with a weak D call TRBD1 (5 bases). V lost 0 bases and J 0 bases, leaving 9 bases between the germline ends. The CDR3 sequence is 16 residues long. Germline CDR1 reads MNHEY; CDR2 reads SVGAGI. In DNA, the CDR3 is TGTGCCAGCAGTTACTCCGGACACCTCTCTGGAAACACCATATATTTT. This codes for CASSYSGHLSGNTIYF.

The V and J genes are TRBV12-3 or TRBV12-4 and TRBJ2-7; a possible D gene is TRBD2 (6 bases). V lost 3 bases, J lost 12 bases, and 15 bases lay in between. The CDR3 runs 12 residues. In DNA, the CDR3 is TGTGCCAGCAGTTTCAGTAGGGCGGAGGGGTACTTC. Translated, it gives CASSFSRAEGYF.

The J gene is TRBJ2-6, the V gene TRBV5-1, with a tentative D call TRBD1 (5 bases). This CDR3 contains 21 residues. Germline CDR1 and CDR2: SGHRS and YFSETQ. Trimming took off 1 base at V and 2 bases at J, with 25 bases between the two ends. Written as DNA, the CDR3 is TGCGCCAGCAGCTTGTGGTGGGGCAGACAAAGTTTCAGCCCTGGGGCCAACGTCCTGACTTTC. This translates into CASSLWWGRQSFSPGANVLTF.

The chain employs TRBV25-1 and TRBJ2-4; a possible D gene is TRBD1 (5 bases). Trimming stripped 3 bases from V and 7 bases from J, with 10 bases between. Germline lookup yields CDR1 MGHDK and CDR2 SYGVNS. This CDR3 is built from 13 residues. The CDR3 is CASSEKQGNIQYF. CDR3 in DNA: TGTGCCAGCAGTGAGAAGCAGGGCAACATTCAGTACTTC.

This clone showed up just a few times. The chain uses TRBV19 and TRBJ2-1, with TRBD2 matching over 7 bases. This CDR3 spans 16 amino acids. Looked up from germline, CDR1 is LNHDA and CDR2 is SQIVND (reference sequence). J was trimmed by 6 bases and V by 7 bases; bases with no gene match: 15. The CDR3 DNA is TGTGCCAGTACCCCTTCAGCGGGAAGCGCGGCCAATGAGCAGTTCTTC. Amino acid sequence: CASTPSAGSAANEQFF.

This clone was seen many times. V and J are TRBV6-5 and TRBJ1-5; 9 bases fit TRBD1. The CDR3 spans 14 residues. V dropped 6 bases and J dropped 9; count of bases not matched to a gene: 9. Germline V lookup: CDR1 MNHEY, CDR2 SVGAGI. The CDR3 loop is CASSPDRGLRPQHF. CDR3 DNA: TGTGCCAGCAGCCCGGACAGGGGCCTAAGGCCCCAGCATTTT.